This T cell receptor beta chain stems from a study of blood T cell repertoires in COVID-19. Background on the study: Collection of acute and convalescent COVID-19 samples took place in the United States, Italy and Spain.

Some clones are missing from TCRdb's copy, which holds only in-frame ones; the method was immunoSEQ multiplex PCR. Of more than 200,000 clones in the sample, about 87% were seen once. Sequences were obtained from peripheral blood. The clonotype was recovered from a man aged 70-80 years with acute or convalescent COVID-19.

CDR3 sequence reads: CASSVGPANTGELFF. In nucleotides, the CDR3 is TGTGCCAGCAGCGTAGGCCCGGCGAACACCGGGGAGCTGTTTTTT. The chain recombines TRBV9 with TRBJ2-2; D ambiguous. The V gene lost 0 bases and the J gene lost 0 bases, with 6 bases spanning the gap. CDR3 length: 15 amino acids. Germline CDR1 and CDR2: SGDLS and YYNGEE.